One sample yielded the 12 T cell receptor beta chains listed below, sequenced in a study of technical replicates of blood from a handful of donors. Sequencing was performed with immunoSEQ multiplex PCR; in TCRdb, only in-frame clones are kept and a portion is missing. The profile shows about 88,000 clones, around 92% of them singletons. Sample: T cells isolated from PBMCs. Receptors originate from a human donor in good health.

This sequence joins TRBV7-9 and TRBJ2-2; 8 nucleotides line up with TRBD1. This CDR3 has 15 amino acids. After removal of 5 bases from V and 8 bases from J, the junction contained 10 bases not matched to a gene. CDR1 and CDR2 (germline): SEHNR, FQNEAQ (reference sequence). The CDR3 DNA sequence: TGTGCCAGCAGCCCCTACGGACAGGGAGTAGGGGAGCTGTTTTTT. Its translation is CASSPYGQGVGELFF.

The count of this clone is one. Here the CDR3 reads CASSEGALDEQFF. DNA for the CDR3: TGTGCCAGCAGTGAGGGGGCCCTCGATGAGCAGTTCTTC. V gene TRBV6-4 combines with J gene TRBJ2-1; a weak D match, TRBD1 (6 bases). The CDR3 sequence is 13 residues long. Trimming took off 3 bases at V and 8 bases at J, with 11 bases between the two ends. CDR1 and CDR2 (germline): MRHNA, SNTAGT.

The chain employs TRBV6-1 and TRBJ2-7; D call uncertain. Trimming removed 3 bases from V and 7 bases from J, with 10 bases in between. The germline CDR1 and CDR2 sequences are MNHNS and SASEGT. This CDR3 region has 12 residues. The CDR3 region has the DNA TGTGCCAGCAGTGATGTTGCGCGTGAGCAGTACTTC. Residues: CASSDVAREQYF.

This clone came up once. The chain joins TRBV27 to TRBJ2-2, with D perhaps TRBD2 (5 bases). Per the germline V gene, CDR1 is MNHEY and CDR2 is SMNVEV (reference sequence). V gave up 6 bases and J gave up 5 bases, with 13 bases separating them. The CDR3 is 14 amino acids. CDR3 residues: CASRSLPGTGELFF. In DNA, the CDR3 is TGTGCCAGCAGAAGTTTACCGGGGACCGGGGAGCTGTTTTTT.

The chain uses TRBV4-2 and TRBJ2-1, with 9 bases that match TRBD2. The ends lost 1 base at V and 0 bases at J; junction bases unmatched: 10. Germline CDR1 LGHNA, CDR2 YNFKEQ. The CDR3 is made up of 19 amino acids. DNA of the CDR3: TGTGCCAGCAGCCAAGTCTTAGCGGGCGGGGGGGGCTCCTACAATGAGCAGTTCTTC. Protein: CASSQVLAGGGGSYNEQFF.

The genes are TRBV5-1 and TRBJ2-1, with 9 bases that match TRBD2. V dropped 5 bases and J dropped 5; count of bases not matched to a gene: 8. This CDR3 region has 15 residues. Looked up from germline, CDR1 is SGHRS and CDR2 is YFSETQ. CDR3 protein: CASSMMTSGDNEQFF. The CDR3 nucleotides are TGCGCCAGCAGTATGATGACTAGCGGAGACAATGAGCAGTTCTTC. Drawing the rest from reference TRBV5-1 and TRBJ2-1, the complete variable domain is KAGVTQTPRYLIKTRGQQVTLSCSPISGHRSVSWYQQTPGQGLQFLFEYFSETQRNKGNFPGRFSGRQFSNSRSEMNVSTLELGDSALYLCASSMMTSGDNEQFFGPGTRLTVL.

The CDR3: CASSPLAGYNEQFF. Here the CDR3 DNA reads TGTGCCAGCAGCCCCCTAGCGGGATACAATGAGCAGTTCTTC. The V call is TRBV5-4, the J call TRBJ2-1; 9 bases map to TRBD2. The CDR3 contains 14 residues. Per the germline V gene, CDR1 is SGHNT and CDR2 is YYREEE (reference sequence). With V trimmed by 4 bases and J by 4 bases, 3 bases remained unmatched.

Here the CDR3 DNA reads TGTGCCACCAGCAGAGATCCGGGAACCCTATCCGGCTACACCTTC. Translated, it gives CATSRDPGTLSGYTF. The chain joins TRBV15 to TRBJ1-2; D ambiguous. Germline CDR1 reads LNHNV; CDR2 reads YYDKDF (reference sequence). Trimming left V 0 bases short and J 8 bases short, with 16 bases between. This CDR3 comprises 15 residues.

The chain links TRBV14 to TRBJ2-1, with a weak D call TRBD2 (5 bases). Germline lookup yields CDR1 SGHDN and CDR2 FVKESK. There are 16 residues in the CDR3. Trimming took 2 bases from V and 3 from J, leaving 14 bases between them. The CDR3, as DNA: TGTGCCAGCAGCCAACCCCGGGATCTGATCTACAATGAGCAGTTCTTC. Encoded protein: CASSQPRDLIYNEQFF. The full variable domain, its missing parts supplied by reference TRBV14 and TRBJ2-1, is EAGVTQFPSHSVIEKGQTVTLRCDPISGHDNLYWYRRVMGKEIKFLLHFVKESKQDESGMPNNRFLAERTGGTYSTLKVQPAELEDSGVYFCASSQPRDLIYNEQFFGPGTRLTVL.

This chain links TRBV4-1 with TRBJ2-2, with D possibly matching TRBD2 (5 bases). V lost 1 base to trimming and J lost 3 bases, with 15 bases between them. This CDR3 has 17 amino acids. CDR1 is MGHRA and CDR2 is YSYEKL in the germline V gene. The CDR3 bases are TGCGCCAGCAGCCAAGGGTGGGCCGGGGTGGACACCGGGGAGCTGTTTTTT. This codes for CASSQGWAGVDTGELFF.

The V and J genes are TRBV7-8 and TRBJ2-7; D is perhaps TRBD1 (5 bases). V shed 7 bases and J shed 2 bases, with 18 bases lying between them. CDR3 size: 15 residues. CDR1 is SGHVS and CDR2 is FQNEAQ in the germline V gene. CDR3 in amino acids: CASTLPRALPYEQYF. CDR3 DNA: TGTGCCAGCACTCTACCCAGGGCTCTACCCTACGAGCAGTACTTC.

The chain couples TRBV7-6 to TRBJ2-7; 12 nucleotides match TRBD2. V shed 5 bases and J 0 bases; nucleotides not matched to a gene: 2. The germline V gene has CDR1 SGHVS and CDR2 FNYEAQ. This CDR3 has 15 residues. The CDR3 DNA sequence: TGTGCCAGCAGCAGGACTAGCGGGGTCTCCTACGAGCAGTACTTC. It translates to CASSRTSGVSYEQYF.